Following are 31 T cell receptor beta chains from one sample sequenced in a study of technical replicates of blood from several donors. The repertoire was sequenced with immunoSEQ multiplex PCR; TCRdb's copy has only in-frame clones and lacks some. The sample lists around 84,000 clones, roughly 98% occurring once. Sequenced sample: T cells isolated from PBMCs. All receptors derive from a human donor in good health.

V and J are TRBV19 and TRBJ2-7; TRBD1 is a possible D gene (6 bases). The V gene lost 5 bases and the J gene lost 2 bases, with 16 bases spanning the gap. Germline lookup yields CDR1 LNHDA and CDR2 SQIVND (reference sequence). This CDR3 is built from 15 residues. CDR3 loop: CASSAADSTAYEQYF. The CDR3 DNA reads as TGTGCCAGTAGTGCGGCGGACAGTACCGCCTACGAGCAGTACTTC.

V usage is TRBV28 and J usage is TRBJ2-7; 9 bases are shared with TRBD2. Germline CDR1 MDHEN, CDR2 SYDVKM. V lost 5 bases and J lost 7; bases outside the gene matches: 9. The CDR3 contains 14 residues. CDR3 DNA sequence: TGTGCCAGCAGTCTAGCGGGAATGATAGGGGAGCAGTACTTC. Amino acids: CASSLAGMIGEQYF. Full variable domain (remainder filled in from reference TRBV28 and TRBJ2-7): DVKVTQSSRYLVKRTGEKVFLECVQDMDHENMFWYRQDPGLGLRLIYFSYDVKMKEKGDIPEGYSVSREKKERFSLILESASTNQTSMYLCASSLAGMIGEQYFGPGTRLTVT.

CDR3 in amino acids: CASSYQNRGLFLFGANVLTF. In DNA form, the CDR3 reads TGTGCCAGCAGTTATCAAAACAGGGGGCTCTTTCTGTTTGGGGCCAACGTCCTGACTTTC. The chain uses TRBV28 and TRBJ2-6; 9 bases match TRBD1. This CDR3 spans 20 amino acids. The J segment lost 3 bases and the V segment lost 4 bases, leaving 16 bases of the junction unmatched. Germline CDR1 reads MDHEN; CDR2 reads SYDVKM.

The chain links TRBV7-2 to TRBJ2-3, with no clear D. The CDR3 sequence is 12 residues long. V was pared by 5 bases and J by 3 bases, with 6 bases between. Germline V lookup: CDR1 SGHTA, CDR2 FQGNSA. The CDR3 here is CASSRWTDTQYF. The CDR3 DNA is TGTGCCAGCAGCCGGTGGACAGATACGCAGTATTTT. Variable domain in full (rest from reference TRBV7-2 and TRBJ2-3): GAGVSQSPSNKVTEKGKDVELRCDPISGHTALYWYRQSLGQGLEFLIYFQGNSAPDKSGLPSDRFSAERTGGSVSTLTIQRTQQEDSAVYLCASSRWTDTQYFGPGTRLTVL.

In the case of this clone: Its ends do not fully match the called genes, so a read error is possible. This chain connects TRBV5-4 to TRBJ2-3; 9 bases map to TRBD2. The CDR3 is 14 residues long. Germline CDR1 SGHNT, CDR2 YYREEE (reference sequence). CDR3 sequence: CASRLGLAGDTQYF. In DNA, the CDR3 is TGTGCCAGCAGGTTGGGGCTAGCGGGGGATACGCAGTATTTT.

The V and J genes are TRBV6-1 and TRBJ2-2, with 8 bases that match TRBD1. Trimming removed 4 bases from V and 6 bases from J; junction bases left unmatched: 7. CDR1 is MNHNS, CDR2 SASEGT, per germline. CDR3 length: 15 amino acids. Written as DNA, the CDR3 is TGTGCCAGCAGTGGATTGACAGGGGCCCCCGGGGAGCTGTTTTTT. It yields the protein CASSGLTGAPGELFF.

The gene calls are TRBV10-3 and TRBJ2-7; the match to TRBD2 covers 8 bases. Germline-derived CDR1 and CDR2 are ENHRY and SYGVKD. The V gene end was trimmed by 0 bases and the J gene end by 7 bases; junction bases not matched to a gene: 11. This CDR3 has 16 residues. CDR3 region: CAISESSGGIGWEQYF. Here the CDR3 DNA reads TGTGCCATCAGTGAGTCAAGCGGGGGAATAGGATGGGAGCAGTACTTC.

The chain couples TRBV4-2 to TRBJ2-5; D may be TRBD1 (6 bases). The CDR3 sequence is 16 residues long. Germline CDR1 reads LGHNA; CDR2 reads YNFKEQ. The germline V and J ends were trimmed by 0 bases and 9 bases, with 20 bases remaining between them. CDR3 sequence: CASSQDLGQMAGAQYF. The CDR3 DNA sequence: TGTGCCAGCAGCCAAGATCTAGGACAGATGGCTGGGGCCCAGTACTTC.

Here the CDR3 reads CASSLDSGNPYEQYF. CDR3 in DNA: TGCGCCAGCAGCTTGGACAGCGGGAACCCCTACGAGCAGTACTTC. The V call is TRBV5-1, the J call TRBJ2-7, with 7 nucleotides matching TRBD2. Germline V gene data show CDR1 as SGHRS and CDR2 as YFSETQ. Trimming took 0 bases from V and 2 from J; bases not matched to a gene: 5. The CDR3 has 15 amino acids.

The chain recombines TRBV27 with TRBJ2-1; no definite D call. Trimming shortened V by 10 bases and J by 1 base, and 14 bases separated the two germline ends. Per the germline V gene, CDR1 is MNHEY and CDR2 is SMNVEV (reference sequence). The CDR3 totals 14 residues. The chain's CDR3 is CATRLLRSYNEQFF. In DNA, the CDR3 is TGTGCCACCCGTCTCCTACGGTCCTACAATGAGCAGTTCTTC.

This chain joins TRBV21-1 and TRBJ1-4. TRBV21-1 is a known pseudogene. The CDR3 is 15 residues long. The DNA of the CDR3 is TGTGCCAGCAGCAAAATTCCCCGGGAGACGGAAAAACTGTTTTTT. Residues: CASSKIPRETEKLFF.

The chain combines TRBV4-1 with TRBJ1-2; no clear D gene. The CDR3 sequence is 14 residues long. Trimming removed 0 bases at V and 0 bases at J, with 5 bases between. Germline-derived CDR1 and CDR2 are MGHRA and YSYEKL. The CDR3 region has the DNA TGCGCCAGCAGCCAAGATCCCTCTAACTATGGCTACACCTTC. This encodes CASSQDPSNYGYTF.

The gene calls are TRBV10-3 and TRBJ2-7; 11 bases are shared with TRBD1. The CDR3 runs 16 residues. Germline V CDR1 and CDR2: ENHRY, SYGVKD. V gave up 3 bases and J gave up 5 bases; unmatched junction bases: 9. DNA for the CDR3: TGTGCCATCAGTGACCTGGACAGGGGGCGTGTAGACGAGCAGTACTTC. It specifies CAISDLDRGRVDEQYF.

V is TRBV7-9 and J is TRBJ2-5, with TRBD1 matching over 8 bases. The CDR3 loop spans 12 amino acids. CDR1 and CDR2 from the germline V gene are SEHNR and FQNEAQ (reference sequence). Trimming removed 8 bases from V and 5 bases from J; junction bases left unmatched: 4. CDR3 in DNA: TGTGCCAGCGGCCAGGGGGCGGAGACCCAGTACTTC. Its translation is CASGQGAETQYF.

This chain links TRBV7-2 with TRBJ2-5, with 7 bases aligning to TRBD2. The junction had 6 bases not matched to a gene; V was cut back by 8 bases and J by 3 bases. This CDR3 comprises 13 residues. Germline CDR1 and CDR2: SGHTA and FQGNSA. DNA for the CDR3: TGTGCCAGCTCTAGCGGAGGGGAAGAGACCCAGTACTTC. Translation gives CASSSGGEETQYF.

The chain joins TRBV29-1 to TRBJ1-2, with 10 bases identical to TRBD1. Trimming at V came to 6 bases and at J to 4 bases, leaving 11 bases not matched to a gene. Germline CDR1 is SQVTM and CDR2 is ANQGSEA. The CDR3 contains 15 residues. The CDR3 region has the DNA TGCAGCGTCGAATCTTGGGGACAGGGGCTCTATGGCTACACCTTC. It yields the protein CSVESWGQGLYGYTF.

V gene TRBV6-1 combines with J gene TRBJ1-5; D gene ambiguous. This CDR3 has 16 amino acids. Germline assignment: CDR1 MNHNS and CDR2 SASEGT. Trimming removed 2 bases at V and 1 base at J, with 12 bases between. This CDR3 reads CASSEWPGSSNQPQHF. The DNA for the CDR3 is TGTGCCAGCAGTGAATGGCCAGGTTCGAGCAATCAGCCCCAGCATTTT.

The V call is TRBV10-2, the J call TRBJ2-7; D might be TRBD2 (5 bases). The germline CDR1 and CDR2 sequences are WSHSY and SAAADI. The CDR3 sequence is 13 residues long. The germline V and J ends were trimmed by 0 bases and 6 bases, with 9 bases remaining between them. The CDR3 is CASSESNTSEQYF. The CDR3 DNA reads TGCGCCAGCAGTGAGTCGAATACTAGCGAGCAGTACTTC.

This chain links TRBV4-1 with TRBJ1-5; 8 nucleotides line up with TRBD1. The V gene's germline CDR1 is MGHRA and CDR2 YSYEKL. After removal of 5 bases from V and 7 bases from J, the junction contained 4 bases not matched to a gene. The length of the CDR3 is 13 residues. CDR3 residues: CASSEQGVQPQHF. The CDR3 DNA sequence: TGCGCCAGCAGCGAACAGGGGGTGCAGCCCCAGCATTTT.

V is TRBV5-1 and J is TRBJ2-2; TRBD2 might be the D (5 bases). The germline V gene encodes CDR1 SGHRS and CDR2 YFSETQ. V lost 0 bases and J 5 bases, leaving 8 bases between the germline ends. This CDR3 comprises 14 residues. The CDR3 loop reads CASSLELGTGELFF. CDR3 nucleotides: TGCGCCAGCAGCTTGGAACTAGGGACCGGGGAGCTGTTTTTT.

The chain has TRBV11-2 and TRBJ1-1; unclear D gene. The CDR3 is made up of 15 amino acids. The V end was cut by 11 bases, the J end by 3 bases, with 22 bases between. Germline-derived CDR1 and CDR2 are SGHAT and FQNNGV. The CDR3 reads CASTTAVYWDTEAFF. In nucleotides, the CDR3 is TGTGCCTCTACAACGGCGGTTTACTGGGACACTGAAGCTTTCTTT.

V usage is TRBV6-4 and J usage is TRBJ2-3; tentative D call: TRBD2 (5 bases). Per the germline V gene, CDR1 is MRHNA and CDR2 is SNTAGT. Trimming took 5 bases from V and 5 from J, leaving 17 bases between them. The CDR3 consists of 15 residues. The CDR3 DNA sequence: TGTGCCAGCAGTCCCACGCCGGACTCTCGAGATACGCAGTATTTT. As protein: CASSPTPDSRDTQYF.

This clone was counted once. J is TRBJ2-5 and V is TRBV7-9; 9 bases are a match to TRBD2. The germline V gene has CDR1 SEHNR and CDR2 FQNEAQ (reference sequence). This CDR3 has 16 residues. The ends lost 4 bases at V and 4 bases at J; junction bases unmatched: 10. This CDR3 is CASSSRIAGDGETQYF. The CDR3 region has the DNA TGTGCCAGCAGCTCACGTATAGCGGGAGACGGAGAGACCCAGTACTTC.

The chain combines TRBV7-9 with TRBJ2-7; no clear D. Trimming shortened V by 5 bases and J by 3 bases, and 17 bases separated the two germline ends. The CDR3 loop spans 15 amino acids. The germline V gene has CDR1 SEHNR and CDR2 FQNEAQ (reference sequence). The CDR3 DNA is TGTGCCAGCAGCCCTGCCCGCCCCGGAGTCTACGAGCAGTACTTC. This gives the protein CASSPARPGVYEQYF.

The CDR3 DNA reads as TGTGCTAGTGGTTTGGTCCGGACCCGACAGTCATTGCAAAGCTCCTATAATTCACCCCTCCACTTT. Its translation: CASGLVRTRQSLQSSYNSPLHF. The chain is built from TRBV12-5 and TRBJ1-6, with D tentatively TRBD1 (5 bases). CDR1 is LGHNT, CDR2 FRNRAP, per germline. This CDR3 contains 22 residues. V was shortened by 0 bases and J by 0 bases, with 24 bases between the two germline ends.

The chain joins TRBV4-1 to TRBJ2-7; 8 bases are a match to TRBD1. V was clipped by 0 bases and J by 2 bases; unmatched bases: 6. The CDR3 consists of 16 residues. Looked up from germline, CDR1 is MGHRA and CDR2 is YSYEKL. The CDR3 region has the DNA TGCGCCAGCAGCCAAGAGAGACAGGGGCGCGCCTACGAGCAGTACTTC. The encoded protein is CASSQERQGRAYEQYF.

The chain is built from TRBV5-1 and TRBJ2-4; D is ambiguous. Per the germline V gene, CDR1 is SGHRS and CDR2 is YFSETQ. V was cut by 0 bases and J by 6 bases, with 16 bases left in between. This CDR3 has 16 residues. The CDR3 DNA reads as TGCGCCAGCAGCTTGGAGAGGCTTGCACGATCAAACATTCAGTACTTC. Amino acids: CASSLERLARSNIQYF.

The V and J genes are TRBV5-1 and TRBJ2-1, with TRBD2 identical over 14 bases. The junction had 21 bases not matched to a gene; V was cut back by 1 base and J by 0 bases. The CDR3 runs to 24 residues. Per the germline V gene, CDR1 is SGHRS and CDR2 is YFSETQ. CDR3 loop: CASSLFSLLGLAGGPLSSYNEQFF. The CDR3 DNA sequence: TGCGCCAGCAGCTTGTTCTCTCTCTTAGGACTAGCGGGGGGCCCTTTGAGCTCCTACAATGAGCAGTTCTTC. Full variable domain (outside the CDR3, taken from reference TRBV5-1 and TRBJ2-1): KAGVTQTPRYLIKTRGQQVTLSCSPISGHRSVSWYQQTPGQGLQFLFEYFSETQRNKGNFPGRFSGRQFSNSRSEMNVSTLELGDSALYLCASSLFSLLGLAGGPLSSYNEQFFGPGTRLTVL.

The V and J genes are TRBV7-2 and TRBJ1-4, with D unresolved. Germline V gene data show CDR1 as SGHTA and CDR2 as FQGNSA. The germline V and J ends were trimmed by 2 bases and 3 bases, with 10 bases remaining between them. The CDR3 sequence is 15 residues long. CDR3 protein: CASSLLKQPNEKLFF. The CDR3 DNA follows: TGTGCCAGCAGCTTATTAAAACAGCCTAATGAAAAACTGTTTTTT.

The rearrangement uses TRBV28 and TRBJ2-5; 14 bases are a match to TRBD2. The CDR3 is 16 amino acids. Germline CDR1 is MDHEN and CDR2 is SYDVKM. Trimming cost V 2 bases and J 5 bases; bases outside gene matches: 4. CDR3 bases: TGTGCCAGCAGTTTACCCGGGACTAGCGGGAGCGAGACCCAGTACTTC. Translating it yields CASSLPGTSGSETQYF.

A single count supports this clone. The chain is built from TRBV12-5 and TRBJ2-3; tentative D call: TRBD1 (6 bases). The V end lost 6 bases, the J end lost 2 bases, and 15 bases lay between the germline ends. Germline V gene lookup returns CDR1 LGHNT and CDR2 FRNRAP. The CDR3 consists of 15 residues. Here the CDR3 reads CASGPTGWDTDTQYF. The CDR3 bases are TGTGCTAGTGGCCCTACAGGGTGGGACACAGATACGCAGTATTTT.